A single TCR beta chain is shown here with its context. The antigen is undetermined. The table came from immunoSEQ multiplex PCR; TCRdb's copy has only in-frame clones and leaves some out. The table records fewer than 200,000 clones, roughly 86% of them present only once. This sample is part of a study of cytomegalovirus exposure and HLA in healthy donors. Findings and limits, study-wide: Under in vitro conditions, a few CMV-associated chains were confirmed as specific for CMV antigens. The study labeled 170 or so TCR beta chains cytomegalovirus-associated.

This CDR3 comprises 12 residues. Germline-derived CDR1 and CDR2 are SGHDT and YYEEEE. V dropped 2 bases and J dropped 1 base, with 4 bases sitting between them. This sequence originates from a man aged 30-40 years in good health and CMV-seropositive. The chain is built from TRBV5-6 and TRBJ2-7; D is unresolved. The source material was PBMCs. The DNA of the CDR3 is TGTGCCAGCAGCTTAGAGTCCTACGAGCAGTACTTC. This sequence encodes CASSLESYEQYF.